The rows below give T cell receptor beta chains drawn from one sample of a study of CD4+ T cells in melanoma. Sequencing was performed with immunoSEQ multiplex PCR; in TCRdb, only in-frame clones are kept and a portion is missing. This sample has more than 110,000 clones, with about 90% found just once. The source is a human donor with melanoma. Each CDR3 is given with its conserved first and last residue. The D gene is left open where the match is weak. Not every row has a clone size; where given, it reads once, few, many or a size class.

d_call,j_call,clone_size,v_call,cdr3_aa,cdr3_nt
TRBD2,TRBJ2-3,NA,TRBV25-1,CASSENLAGHSTDTQYF,TGTGCCAGCAGTGAGAACCTAGCGGGGCATAGCACAGATACGCAGTATTTT
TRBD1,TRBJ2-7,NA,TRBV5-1,CASSFQTGGYEQYF,TGCGCCAGCAGCTTCCAAACAGGGGGCTACGAGCAGTACTTC
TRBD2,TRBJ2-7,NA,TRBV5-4,CASRGWTSNTYEQYF,TGTGCCAGCAGGGGATGGACTAGCAATACCTACGAGCAGTACTTC
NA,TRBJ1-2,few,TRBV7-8,CASSLSQPAYYGYTF,TGTGCCAGCAGCTTAAGTCAGCCAGCTTACTATGGCTACACCTTC
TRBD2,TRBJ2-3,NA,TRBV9,CASSVGSGGQTDTQYF,TGTGCCAGCAGCGTAGGTAGCGGGGGGCAAACAGATACGCAGTATTTT
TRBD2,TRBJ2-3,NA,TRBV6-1,CASSLAGGFGDTQYF,TGTGCCAGCAGCTTAGCGGGGGGGTTCGGGGATACGCAGTATTTT
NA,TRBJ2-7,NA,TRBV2,CASSAFEQYF,TGTGCCAGCAGTGCGTTCGAGCAGTACTTC
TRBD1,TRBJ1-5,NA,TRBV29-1,CSVGFPGGVAQPQHF,TGCAGCGTCGGTTTCCCAGGGGGTGTGGCTCAGCCCCAGCATTTT
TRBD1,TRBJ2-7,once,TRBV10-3,CATGQDTYEQYF,TGTGCCACGGGACAGGACACCTACGAGCAGTACTTC
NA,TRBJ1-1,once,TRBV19,CASSRGTPGVTEAFF,TGTGCCAGTAGTAGGGGGACCCCTGGCGTCACTGAAGCTTTCTTT
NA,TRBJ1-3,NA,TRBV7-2,CASSYNSGNTIYF,TGTGCCAGCAGCTACAACTCTGGAAACACCATATATTTT
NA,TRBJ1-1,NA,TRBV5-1,CASSETPGGENTEAFF,TGCGCCAGCAGCGAGACGCCCGGGGGCGAGAACACTGAAGCTTTCTTT
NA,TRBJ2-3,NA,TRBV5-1,CASRPGSELGYTQYF,TGCGCCAGCAGACCAGGCAGCGAGCTCGGATATACGCAGTATTTT
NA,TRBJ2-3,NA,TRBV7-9,CASSLDTRIDTQYF,TGTGCCAGCAGCTTAGATACTAGAATAGATACGCAGTATTTT
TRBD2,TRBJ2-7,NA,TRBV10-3,CAIRAGGSSYEQYF,TGTGCCATCAGGGCGGGGGGTTCTTCCTACGAGCAGTACTTC
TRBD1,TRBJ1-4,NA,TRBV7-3,CASRRKTGGDEKLFF,TGTGCCAGCAGGCGGAAGACAGGGGGTGATGAAAAACTGTTTTTT
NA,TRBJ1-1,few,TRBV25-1,CASSESGRYMAFF,TGTGCCAGCAGTGAATCAGGGAGGTACATGGCTTTCTTT
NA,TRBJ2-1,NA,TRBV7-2,CASSLAASSYNEQFF,TGTGCCAGCAGCTTAGCTGCTAGCTCCTACAATGAGCAGTTCTTC
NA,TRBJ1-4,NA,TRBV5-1,CASSLEGLRGEKLFF,TGCGCCAGCAGCTTGGAGGGTTTACGAGGTGAAAAACTGTTTTTT
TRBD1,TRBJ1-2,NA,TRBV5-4,CASSPDRGRGGGYTF,TGTGCCAGCAGCCCGGACAGGGGGAGGGGCGGTGGCTACACCTTC
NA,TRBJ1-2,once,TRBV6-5,CASSYGNRPYGYTF,TGTGCCAGCAGTTACGGTAACAGACCCTATGGCTACACCTTC
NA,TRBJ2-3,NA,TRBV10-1,CASSIAFTDTQYF,TGCGCCAGCAGCATAGCGTTCACAGATACGCAGTATTTT